The clone carrying this T cell receptor beta chain has more than one count but fewer than ten. Its antigen is as yet unknown. The germline V gene encodes CDR1 SGHVS and CDR2 FNYEAQ. CDR3 length: 16 amino acids. Trimming took 5 bases from V and 6 from J; bases not matched to a gene: 11. The data stem from a study of T-cell memory formation after mild COVID-19. Constant-segment primers and 5'RACE yielded cDNA libraries for TCR alpha and TCR beta, each carrying sample barcodes and UMIs. TCRdb passed the 5' RACE reads through MiXCR, listing each CDR3 protein once. The data contain 44,000 or so distinct CDR3 sequences, roughly 9% of them seen just once; the ten biggest clones take up about 11%. Study-wide points: Clones which contracted sat mainly in CM and EM if CD4+, and in EMRA if CD8+. Later expanders leaned CD4+, whereas day 15 to 85 contracting clones were balanced CD4/CD8. Cross-reactive memory apparently joined, as some responding clones appeared in pre-infection memory.

Material for sequencing was PBMCs or a T cell subset sorted from them (not recorded which). The TCR comes from an adult woman who had mild COVID-19 (a few samples of this study predate the infection). Cell type and time point are not known. The rearrangement uses TRBV7-6 and TRBJ2-3, with 10 bases matching TRBD1. The CDR3 nucleotides are TGTGCCAGCAGCCGAAACACGGGACAGGGGTCCGATACGCAGTATTTT. Amino acids: CASSRNTGQGSDTQYF.